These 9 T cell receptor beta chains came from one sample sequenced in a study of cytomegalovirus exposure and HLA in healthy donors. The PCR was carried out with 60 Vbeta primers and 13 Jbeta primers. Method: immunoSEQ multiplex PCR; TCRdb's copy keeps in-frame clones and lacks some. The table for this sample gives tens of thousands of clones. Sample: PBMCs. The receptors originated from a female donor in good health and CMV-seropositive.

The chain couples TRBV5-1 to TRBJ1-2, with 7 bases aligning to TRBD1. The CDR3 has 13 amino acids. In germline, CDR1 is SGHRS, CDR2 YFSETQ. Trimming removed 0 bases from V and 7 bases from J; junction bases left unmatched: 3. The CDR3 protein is CASSLVGGAGYTF. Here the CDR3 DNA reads TGCGCCAGCAGCTTGGTAGGGGGCGCTGGCTACACCTTC.

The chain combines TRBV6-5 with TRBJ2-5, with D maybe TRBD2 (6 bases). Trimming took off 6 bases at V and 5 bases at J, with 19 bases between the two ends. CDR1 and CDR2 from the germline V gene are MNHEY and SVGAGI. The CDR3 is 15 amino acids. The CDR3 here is CASRSNPGGGETQYF. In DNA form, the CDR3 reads TGTGCCAGCAGATCCAACCCCGGGGGTGGGGAGACCCAGTACTTC.

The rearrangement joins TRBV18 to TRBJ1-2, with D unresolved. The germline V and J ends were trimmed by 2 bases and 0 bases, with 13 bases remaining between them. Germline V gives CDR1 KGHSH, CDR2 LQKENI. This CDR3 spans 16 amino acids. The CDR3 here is CASSPSAEGTNYGYTF. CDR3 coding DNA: TGTGCCAGCTCACCAAGTGCTGAGGGCACTAACTATGGCTACACCTTC.

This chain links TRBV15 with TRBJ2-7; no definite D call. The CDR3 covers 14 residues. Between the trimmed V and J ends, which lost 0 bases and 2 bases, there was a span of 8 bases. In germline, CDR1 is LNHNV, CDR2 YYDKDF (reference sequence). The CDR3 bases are TGTGCCACCAGCAGAGAACGGCGGACCTACGAGCAGTACTTC. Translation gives CATSRERRTYEQYF.

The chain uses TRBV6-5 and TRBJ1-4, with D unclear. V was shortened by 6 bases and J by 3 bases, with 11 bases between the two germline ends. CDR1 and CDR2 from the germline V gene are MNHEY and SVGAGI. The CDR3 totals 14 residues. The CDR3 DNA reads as TGTGCCAGCAGCCGGTCGCTCTCTAATGAAAAACTGTTTTTT. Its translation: CASSRSLSNEKLFF.

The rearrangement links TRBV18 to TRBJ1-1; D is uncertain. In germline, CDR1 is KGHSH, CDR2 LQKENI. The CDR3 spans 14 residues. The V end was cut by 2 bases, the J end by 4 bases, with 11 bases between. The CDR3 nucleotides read TGTGCCAGCTCACCAAATGAGAGGGTCACTGAAGCTTTCTTT. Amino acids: CASSPNERVTEAFF.

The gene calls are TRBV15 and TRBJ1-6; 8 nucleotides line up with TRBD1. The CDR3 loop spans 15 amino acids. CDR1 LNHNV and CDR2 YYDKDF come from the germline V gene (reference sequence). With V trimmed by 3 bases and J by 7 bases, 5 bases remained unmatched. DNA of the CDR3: TGTGCCACCAGCAGCCGGGACAGGATGAATTCACCCCTCCACTTT. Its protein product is CATSSRDRMNSPLHF.

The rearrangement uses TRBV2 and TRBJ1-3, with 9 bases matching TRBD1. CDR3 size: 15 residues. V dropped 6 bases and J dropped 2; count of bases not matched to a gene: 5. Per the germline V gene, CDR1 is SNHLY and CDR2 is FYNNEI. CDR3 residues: CASRLQGAAGNTIYF. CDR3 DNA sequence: TGTGCCAGCAGGCTACAGGGGGCGGCTGGAAACACCATATATTTT.

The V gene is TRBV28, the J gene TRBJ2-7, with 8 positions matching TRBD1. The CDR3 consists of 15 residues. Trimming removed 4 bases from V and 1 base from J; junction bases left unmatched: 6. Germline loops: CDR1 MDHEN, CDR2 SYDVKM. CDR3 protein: CASSSQTGESYEQYF. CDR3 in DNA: TGTGCCAGCAGTTCTCAGACAGGGGAATCCTACGAGCAGTACTTC.